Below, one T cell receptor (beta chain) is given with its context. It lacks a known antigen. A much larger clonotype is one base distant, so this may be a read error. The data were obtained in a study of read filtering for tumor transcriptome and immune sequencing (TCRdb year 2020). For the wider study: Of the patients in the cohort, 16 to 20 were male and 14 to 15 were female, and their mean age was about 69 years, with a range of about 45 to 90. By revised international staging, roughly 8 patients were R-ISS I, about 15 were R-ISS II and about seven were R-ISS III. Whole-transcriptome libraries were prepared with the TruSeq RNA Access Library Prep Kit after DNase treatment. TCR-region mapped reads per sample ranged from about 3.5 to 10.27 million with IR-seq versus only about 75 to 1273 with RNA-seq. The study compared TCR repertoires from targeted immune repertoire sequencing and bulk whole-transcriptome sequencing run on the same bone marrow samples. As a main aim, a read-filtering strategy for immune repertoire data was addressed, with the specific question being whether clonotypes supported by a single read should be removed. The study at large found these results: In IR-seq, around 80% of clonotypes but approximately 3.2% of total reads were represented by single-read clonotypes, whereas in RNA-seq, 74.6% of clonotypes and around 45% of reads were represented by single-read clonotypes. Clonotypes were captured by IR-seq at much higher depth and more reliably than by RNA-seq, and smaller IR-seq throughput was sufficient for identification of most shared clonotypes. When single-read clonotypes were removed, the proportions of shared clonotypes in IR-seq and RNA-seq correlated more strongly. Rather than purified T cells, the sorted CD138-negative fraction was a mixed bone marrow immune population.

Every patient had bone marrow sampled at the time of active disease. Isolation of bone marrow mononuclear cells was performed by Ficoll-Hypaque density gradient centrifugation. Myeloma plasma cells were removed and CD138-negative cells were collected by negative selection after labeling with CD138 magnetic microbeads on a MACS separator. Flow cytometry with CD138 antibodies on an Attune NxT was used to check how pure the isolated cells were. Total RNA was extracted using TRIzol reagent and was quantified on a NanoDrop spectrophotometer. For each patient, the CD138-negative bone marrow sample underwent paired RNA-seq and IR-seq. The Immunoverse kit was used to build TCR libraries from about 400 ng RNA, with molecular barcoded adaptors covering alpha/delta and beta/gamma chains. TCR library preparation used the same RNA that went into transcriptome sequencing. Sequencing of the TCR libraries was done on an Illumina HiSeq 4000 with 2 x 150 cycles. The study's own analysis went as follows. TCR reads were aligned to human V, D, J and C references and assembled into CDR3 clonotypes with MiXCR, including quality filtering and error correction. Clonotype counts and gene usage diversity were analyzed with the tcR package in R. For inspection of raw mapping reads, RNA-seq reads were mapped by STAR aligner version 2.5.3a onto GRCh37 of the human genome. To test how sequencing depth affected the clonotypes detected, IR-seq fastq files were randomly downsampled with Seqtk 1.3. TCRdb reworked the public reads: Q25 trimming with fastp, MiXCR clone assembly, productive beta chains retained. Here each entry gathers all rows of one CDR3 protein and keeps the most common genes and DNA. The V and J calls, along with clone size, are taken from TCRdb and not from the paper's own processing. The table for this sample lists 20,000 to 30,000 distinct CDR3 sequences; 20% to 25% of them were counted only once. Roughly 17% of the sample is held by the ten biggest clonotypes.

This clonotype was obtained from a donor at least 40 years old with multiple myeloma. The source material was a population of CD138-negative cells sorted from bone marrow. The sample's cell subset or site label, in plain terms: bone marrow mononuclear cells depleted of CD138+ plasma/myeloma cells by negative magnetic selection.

This receptor has the CDR3 CASSEEAGWAQPQHF. The DNA is TGTGCCAGCAGTGAAGAGGCAGGGTGGGCTCAGCCCCAGCATTTT. The sequence joins TRBV6-1 to TRBJ1-5; the D gene is perhaps TRBD1, from 5 matching bases. CDR1 is given as MNHNS and CDR2 as SASEGT, both from the germline V gene. At the junction V is shortened by 1 base and J by 6 bases, with 13 bases in between. From cysteine to phenylalanine, the CDR3 is 15 amino acids long. Only the CDR3 DNA stays, 45 bases, in frame from base 1.